A single T cell receptor (beta chain) is shown here with its context. The source of the sample is a study of blood T cell repertoires in COVID-19. Study context: Sources were T cells, B-cell-depleted T cells, or PBMCs; the material itself was cDNA or gDNA.

CDR1 is LNHDA and CDR2 is SQIVND in the germline V gene (reference sequence). CDR3 size: 13 residues. The V segment lost 8 bases and the J segment 5 bases; nucleotides outside the gene matches: 7. Among Cohort 3 donors, those recovered had two negative PCRs, clearance, or symptom resolution. Authors' analysis steps: Estimated nucleated cell counts came from reference gene primer amplification. Data came from immunoSEQ multiplex PCR; TCRdb stores just in-frame clones and leaves some out. V and J calls and clone size follow that table, whereas D and trimming were derived from the DNA. The top ten hold approximately 2% of the sample, which has more than 200,000 clones, 90% to 95% seen once.

The chain employs TRBV19 and TRBJ2-5; TRBD1 matches 8 bases. Material for sequencing was PBMCs or T cells enriched from blood (not recorded which). The sequence came from a woman between 18 and 29 years old who had recovered from COVID-19. In DNA form, the CDR3 reads TGTGCCAGTGCACCGGACAGGGAGGAGACCCAGTACTTC. It codes for CASAPDREETQYF.